The T cell receptor beta chain under discussion was sequenced for a study of T-cell reconstitution after alpha-beta-depleted transplantation in children (dated by TCRdb to about 2016). Regarding the study in general: Using TCR repertoire profiling, the study followed T-cell immune reconstitution in a quantitative way in children after TCRalphabeta/CD19-depleted allogeneic hematopoietic cell transplantation.

Libraries were made using PCR. The instrument was an Illumina HiSeq 2500. Molecular barcoding was employed in the preparation of TCR libraries, with unique molecular identifiers being used to normalize TCRbeta repertoire quantification. The public reads were reanalyzed by TCRdb: fastp trimming at Q25, MiXCR alignment, in-frame beta chains only. Rows are unified per CDR3 protein, each entry keeping the most common DNA and genes. The sample profile shows over 200,000 distinct CDR3 sequences; under 9.5% of them were found once. The ten largest clones capture 5% to 7% of the sample. From V the trimming removes 3 bases and from J it removes 6 bases, while the gene matches leave 4 bases of the junction unaccounted for. The germline V gene supplies CDR1 SQVTM and CDR2 ANQGSEA. Including the terminal cysteine and phenylalanine, the CDR3 comprises 14 residues. Solely the CDR3 DNA is kept, with 42 bases framed from the first base.

This clonotype was counted at least ten times. It lacks a known antigen. Base qualities are not provided; no much larger clone lies one nucleotide away. The chain joins TRBV29-1 to TRBJ2-3; 12 central nucleotides agree with TRBD2. The clonotype originates from a human donor who donated a stem cell graft to a child with acute lymphoblastic leukemia. Sequencing used PBMCs from the stem cell graft donor, obtained from the stem cell graft. The CDR3 loop reads CSVEGLAGGDTQYF. The nucleotide sequence is TGCAGCGTTGAGGGCCTAGCGGGAGGGGATACGCAGTATTTT.